One and the same sample provided the 11 T cell receptor beta chains below, sequenced in a study of CD8+CD57+ T cells in acquired aplastic anemia. Genomic DNA was employed as the template in profiling TCR beta VDJ and CDR3. From the reads, TCRdb called clonotypes with MiXCR, one entry per CDR3 protein. The table includes more than 150,000 distinct CDR3 sequences, around half detected once. All patients picked for sequencing had shown, by flow cytometry, an expansion of CD8+CD57+ cells. Specimen: sorted CD4+, CD8+, or CD8+CD57+ T cells (not recorded which) from PBMCs. All receptors come from a human donor with aplastic anemia.

At least ten counts were recorded for this clonotype. V and J are TRBV12-3 or TRBV12-4 and TRBJ2-7; no firm D call. The CDR3 length is 12 residues. V shed 1 base and J shed 7 bases, with 8 bases lying between them. The CDR3, as DNA: TGTGCCAGCAGTTTAGGGACGTGGGAGCAGTACTTC. It codes for CASSLGTWEQYF.

This clonotype occurred many times. The chain uses TRBV9 and TRBJ1-4; no clear D. The CDR3 runs to 15 residues. CDR1 is SGDLS, CDR2 YYNGEE, per germline. Between the trimmed V and J ends, which lost 4 bases and 7 bases, there was a span of 17 bases. This CDR3 reads CASSPRPLEIEKLFF. The CDR3 DNA is TGTGCCAGCAGCCCAAGACCGCTGGAAATTGAAAAACTGTTTTTT.

The chain recombines TRBV10-3 with TRBJ2-1, with 10 bases lining up with TRBD1. CDR1 is ENHRY and CDR2 is SYGVKD in the germline V gene. The CDR3 contains 16 residues. The V and J ends lost 7 bases and 8 bases, in that order; junction bases with no gene match: 14. The CDR3 region is CAIKPGQGTDRDEQFF. CDR3 DNA sequence: TGTGCCATCAAACCGGGACAGGGGACTGATAGGGATGAGCAGTTCTTC.

The CDR3 bases are TGTGCCAGCACAGAAAGTAGGGGCAACGAGCAGTTCTTC. Translated, it gives CASTESRGNEQFF. The V gene is TRBV2, the J gene TRBJ2-1, with TRBD1 as a possible D gene (5 bases). CDR1 and CDR2 (germline): SNHLY, FYNNEI. V dropped 7 bases and J dropped 10 bases, with 17 bases sitting between them. The length of the CDR3 is 13 residues.

This clonotype was seen once. The rearrangement joins TRBV2 to TRBJ2-4, with D perhaps being TRBD1 or TRBD2 (6 bases each). Trimming took off 5 bases at V and 7 bases at J, with 18 bases between the two ends. CDR3 length equals 15 residues. CDR1 SNHLY and CDR2 FYNNEI come from the germline V gene. The CDR3 DNA follows: TGTGCCAGCAGTCCCGGGGGCAGGGGAAGGAACATTCAGTACTTC. As protein: CASSPGGRGRNIQYF.

The rearrangement uses TRBV6-1 and TRBJ2-1; D remains ambiguous. V lost 6 bases to trimming and J lost 10 bases, with 25 bases between them. This CDR3 comprises 16 residues. Germline V gene data show CDR1 as MNHNS and CDR2 as SASEGT. The chain's CDR3 is CASSRPIGEAIGEQFF. Here the CDR3 DNA reads TGTGCCAGCAGCCGCCCCATTGGTGAGGCAATAGGAGAGCAGTTCTTC.

This chain connects TRBV10-2 to TRBJ1-2; 7 bases match TRBD1. The CDR3 is 16 residues long. Trimming cost V 2 bases and J 5 bases; bases outside gene matches: 11. Germline loops: CDR1 WSHSY, CDR2 SAAADI. In DNA form, the CDR3 reads TGCGCCAGCAGTGAGACGAGTGGACAGGAGCAATATGGCTACACCTTC. Translating gives CASSETSGQEQYGYTF.

The rearrangement uses TRBV11-2 and TRBJ2-7; 12 nucleotides align to TRBD1. Germline-derived CDR1 and CDR2 are SGHAT and FQNNGV. The junction had 6 bases not matched to a gene; V was cut back by 4 bases and J by 5 bases. The length of the CDR3 is 15 residues. The CDR3 DNA follows: TGTGCCAGCAGCTCCCGGGACAGGGGGCGGAACGAGCAGTACTTC. Translated, it gives CASSSRDRGRNEQYF.

The V and J genes are TRBV15 and TRBJ1-2; the D gene is possibly TRBD1 (5 bases). The CDR3 has 14 amino acids. Germline loops: CDR1 LNHNV, CDR2 YYDKDF (reference sequence). Trimming removed 8 bases from V and 7 bases from J, with 20 bases in between. The CDR3 here is CATAQGAASGGYTF. In nucleotides, the CDR3 is TGTGCCACCGCTCAGGGCGCAGCTTCGGGTGGCTACACCTTC.

A few counts support this clonotype. The chain employs TRBV24-1 and TRBJ2-1; D is perhaps TRBD2 (5 bases). Germline V gene lookup returns CDR1 KGHDR and CDR2 SFDVKD. The CDR3 length is 12 residues. V lost 0 bases to trimming and J lost 10 bases, with 6 bases between them. CDR3 DNA: TGTGCCACCAGTGATTTGACGGGGGAGCAGTTCTTC. This encodes CATSDLTGEQFF.

The chain has TRBV5-6 and TRBJ1-2; no firm D call. The V end lost 0 bases, the J end lost 8 bases, and 8 bases lay between the germline ends. Germline values: CDR1 SGHDT, CDR2 YYEEEE. The length of the CDR3 is 12 residues. CDR3 in DNA: TGTGCCAGCAGCTTGGGGGAGGGCGGCTACACCTTC. As protein: CASSLGEGGYTF.